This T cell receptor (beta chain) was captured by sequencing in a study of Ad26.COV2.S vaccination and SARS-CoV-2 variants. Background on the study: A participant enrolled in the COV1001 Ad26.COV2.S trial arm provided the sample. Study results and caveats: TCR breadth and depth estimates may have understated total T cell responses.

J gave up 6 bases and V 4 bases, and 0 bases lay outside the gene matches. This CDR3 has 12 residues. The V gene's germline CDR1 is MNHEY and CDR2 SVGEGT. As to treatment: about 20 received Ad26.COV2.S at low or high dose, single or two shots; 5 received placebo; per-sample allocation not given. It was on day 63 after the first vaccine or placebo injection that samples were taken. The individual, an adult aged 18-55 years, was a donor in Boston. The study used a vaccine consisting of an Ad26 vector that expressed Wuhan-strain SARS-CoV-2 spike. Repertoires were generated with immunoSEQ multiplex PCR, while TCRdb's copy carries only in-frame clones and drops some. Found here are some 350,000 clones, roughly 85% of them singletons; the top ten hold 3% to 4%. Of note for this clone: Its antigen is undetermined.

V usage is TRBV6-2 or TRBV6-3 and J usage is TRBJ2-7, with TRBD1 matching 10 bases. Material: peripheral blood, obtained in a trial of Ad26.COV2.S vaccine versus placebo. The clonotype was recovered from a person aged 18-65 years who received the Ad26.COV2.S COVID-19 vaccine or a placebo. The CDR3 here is CASSWDRGEQYF. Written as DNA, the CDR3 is TGTGCCAGCAGTTGGGACAGGGGCGAGCAGTACTTC.